The TCR beta chain under discussion was sequenced for a study of cytomegalovirus exposure and HLA in healthy donors. Study at large: Researchers found that around 80% of almost 400 genotyped donors fell within the Caucasian-associated ancestry cluster.

Researchers ran the PCR with 60 Vbeta and 13 Jbeta primers. In the authors' workflow: A later analysis counted 80 million or so unique TCR beta chains, some 11 million shared. Generated by immunoSEQ multiplex PCR, the TCRdb table keeps only in-frame clones and is missing some. The D gene and trimming were derived from the DNA, and the V and J assignments and clone size from that table. The top ten hold about 3.1% of the sample, which has 150,000 to 200,000 clones, more than 65% seen once. Donors had nominal health at sampling but likely had unrecorded immune exposures. Findings and limits, study-wide: When analyzed later, a missense DCLRE1C variant was found to be linked to TCR beta V- and J-gene trimming.

On this clone itself: What it binds is unknown.

This sequence originates from a female donor in good health and CMV-seronegative. Sequencing was performed on PBMCs.

The CDR3 bases are TGTGCCAGCAGCCCAGATGCTAGCAATCAGCCCCAGCATTTT. Protein sequence: CASSPDASNQPQHF. The chain uses TRBV7-2 and TRBJ1-5; D uncertain. In germline, CDR1 is SGHTA, CDR2 FQGNSA. CDR3 length: 14 amino acids. The ends were cut back, 5 bases at V and 0 bases at J, with 8 bases in the middle.